One and the same sample provided the 26 T cell receptor beta chains below, sequenced in a study of T cell repertoires in cytomegalovirus infection. MiXCR, run by TCRdb on the reads, gives a single entry per CDR3 protein. The table has around 550,000 distinct CDR3 sequences, more than 25% seen once. The sample was PBMCs. These receptors originate from a human donor in good health (CMV status not recorded). Some clones in this sample may be carry-over from other donors' samples.

The chain links TRBV19 to TRBJ1-5, with D perhaps matching TRBD1 (5 bases). CDR1 is LNHDA and CDR2 is SQIVND in the germline V gene (reference sequence). Trimming removed 4 bases from V and 3 bases from J, with 13 bases in between. CDR3 size: 15 residues. CDR3: CASSNKAGPNQPQHF. DNA of the CDR3: TGTGCCAGTAGTAATAAGGCAGGGCCCAATCAGCCCCAGCATTTT.

This clonotype appeared many times. The chain employs TRBV7-3 and TRBJ2-3, with a weak D call TRBD1 (6 bases). Trimming pared 6 bases from V and 0 bases from J, leaving 7 bases between. Germline lookup yields CDR1 SGHTA and CDR2 FQGTGA. CDR3 size: 13 residues. Here the CDR3 reads CASRGASTDTQYF. In DNA form, the CDR3 reads TGTGCCAGCAGGGGGGCTAGCACAGATACGCAGTATTTT. Complete variable domain (other parts from reference TRBV7-3 and TRBJ2-3): GAGVSQTPSNKVTEKGKYVELRCDPISGHTALYWYRQSLGQGPEFLIYFQGTGAADDSGLPNDRFFAVRPEGSVSTLKIQRTERGDSAVYLCASRGASTDTQYFGPGTRLTVL.

J is TRBJ1-3 and V is TRBV3-1, with a tentative D call TRBD1 (5 bases). In germline, CDR1 is LGHDT, CDR2 YNNKEL (reference sequence). The CDR3 is 15 amino acids. V was pared by 6 bases and J by 0 bases, with 12 bases between. The CDR3: CASRFGGSSGNTIYF. The CDR3 DNA reads as TGTGCCAGCAGGTTCGGGGGTAGCTCTGGAAACACCATATATTTT.

Many counts were recorded for this clonotype. This sequence joins TRBV7-8 and TRBJ2-3; no clear D. The germline V gene has CDR1 SGHVS and CDR2 FQNEAQ. V was shortened by 4 bases and J by 6 bases, with 17 bases between the two germline ends. This CDR3 has 15 amino acids. CDR3 coding DNA: TGTGCCAGCAGCTCCTCGACCGGTCCAATCGATACGCAGTATTTT. Its protein is CASSSSTGPIDTQYF.

The J gene is TRBJ2-1, the V gene TRBV7-2; 9 nucleotides agree with TRBD2. There are 16 residues in the CDR3. The junction had 12 bases not matched to a gene; V was cut back by 5 bases and J by 7 bases. Germline CDR1 is SGHTA and CDR2 is FQGNSA. The CDR3 region has the DNA TGTGCCAGCAGCCGCCGCGCCAGCGGGAGGCGGAATGAGCAGTTCTTC. This sequence encodes CASSRRASGRRNEQFF.

V gene TRBV4-2 combines with J gene TRBJ2-7; 12 bases agree with TRBD2. Germline CDR1 LGHNA, CDR2 YNFKEQ. The J segment lost 2 bases and the V segment lost 3 bases, leaving 5 bases of the junction unmatched. This CDR3 has 16 residues. The DNA for the CDR3 is TGTGCCAGCAGCCAGACCACTAGCGGGGGGCCCTACGAGCAGTACTTC. This translates into CASSQTTSGGPYEQYF.

This clonotype has only a few counts. The chain couples TRBV7-8 to TRBJ2-2, with 7 bases aligning to TRBD1. The ends lost 2 bases at V and 7 bases at J; junction bases unmatched: 4. The CDR3 totals 14 residues. Germline V gene lookup returns CDR1 SGHVS and CDR2 FQNEAQ. The CDR3 sequence is CASSLTGASGELFF. The CDR3 nucleotides are TGTGCCAGCAGCTTAACAGGGGCCAGCGGGGAGCTGTTTTTT.

This clonotype has more than one count but fewer than ten. This chain joins TRBV14 and TRBJ2-5; 8 positions agree with TRBD1. The ends lost 2 bases at V and 5 bases at J; junction bases unmatched: 19. This CDR3 is built from 19 residues. Germline loops: CDR1 SGHDN, CDR2 FVKESK. CDR3 in DNA: TGTGCCAGCAGCCAACTGGGACAGGCCGCCAGTGGCGGTGGCGAGACCCAGTACTTC. It specifies CASSQLGQAASGGGETQYF.

Only a few counts were recorded for this clonotype. The chain uses TRBV25-1 and TRBJ1-5, with no clear D. Germline assignment: CDR1 MGHDK and CDR2 SYGVNS. V lost 4 bases and J lost 5, with 12 bases in between. The CDR3 extends over 14 amino acids. CDR3 amino acids: CASSGNWIDQPQHF. Here the CDR3 DNA reads TGTGCCAGCAGTGGAAACTGGATCGATCAGCCCCAGCATTTT. The full variable domain, with the rest looked up from reference TRBV25-1 and TRBJ1-5, is EADIYQTPRYLVIGTGKKITLECSQTMGHDKMYWYQQDPGMELHLIHYSYGVNSTEKGDLSSESTVSRIRTEHFPLTLESARPSHTSQYLCASSGNWIDQPQHFGDGTRLSIL.

The gene calls are TRBV5-1 and TRBJ2-5; 9 bases fit TRBD1. Germline V CDR1 and CDR2: SGHRS, YFSETQ. The CDR3 length is 14 residues. V trimming: 4 bases; J trimming: 5 bases; junction bases outside the gene matches: 6. CDR3 sequence: CASSPGQGPETQYF. The DNA of the CDR3 is TGCGCCAGCAGCCCGGGACAGGGTCCGGAGACCCAGTACTTC.

This chain connects TRBV28 to TRBJ2-7; the D gene is possibly TRBD2 (6 bases). CDR3 length: 15 amino acids. V lost 5 bases and J 2 bases, leaving 16 bases between the germline ends. Germline assignment: CDR1 MDHEN and CDR2 SYDVKM. The CDR3 spells CASSTGGGNPYEQYV. The CDR3 region has the DNA TGTGCCAGCAGTACTGGTGGCGGGAACCCCTACGAGCAGTACGTC.

The rearrangement links TRBV7-8 to TRBJ2-7; TRBD2 agrees at 12 bases. V lost 5 bases and J lost 4; bases outside the gene matches: 12. CDR1 is SGHVS and CDR2 is FQNEAQ in the germline V gene. The CDR3 contains 17 residues. The CDR3 loop is CASSVRSGLAGKYEQYV. The CDR3 DNA reads TGTGCCAGCAGCGTGAGGAGCGGACTAGCGGGAAAATACGAGCAGTACGTC.

V and J are TRBV9 and TRBJ2-3; D is unclear. There are 13 residues in the CDR3. CDR1 is SGDLS and CDR2 is YYNGEE in the germline V gene. The germline V and J ends were trimmed by 4 bases and 7 bases, with 13 bases remaining between them. The CDR3 DNA is TGTGCCAGCAGCCCATCGACCCGGAATACGCAGTATTTT. Protein sequence: CASSPSTRNTQYF. The whole variable domain, filled in from reference TRBV9 and TRBJ2-3, reads DSGVTQTPKHLITATGQRVTLRCSPRSGDLSVYWYQQSLDQGLQFLIQYYNGEERAKGNILERFSAQQFPDLHSELNLSSLELGDSALYFCASSPSTRNTQYFGPGTRLTVL.

V usage is TRBV6-5 and J usage is TRBJ2-1; D is uncertain. The CDR3 is 14 residues long. Germline V gives CDR1 MNHEY, CDR2 SVGAGI. V lost 9 bases and J 9 bases, leaving 21 bases between the germline ends. CDR3 bases: TGTGCCAGTAACTCTAGAGCCAAGCGAGGTGAGCAGTTCTTC. Protein: CASNSRAKRGEQFF.

About this clonotype: With a much larger clone just one base away, this may be a read error. The CDR3 loop is CASSQRGNYGYTF. DNA of the CDR3: TGTGCCAGCAGCCAAAGGGGGAACTATGGCTACACCTTC. The J gene is TRBJ1-2, the V gene TRBV5-4; maybe TRBD1 (6 bases). The length of the CDR3 is 13 residues. Between the trimmed V and J ends, which lost 4 bases and 2 bases, there was a span of 9 bases. The germline V gene has CDR1 SGHNT and CDR2 YYREEE (reference sequence). The complete variable domain, with remaining parts taken from reference TRBV5-4 and TRBJ1-2, reads ETGVTQSPTHLIKTRGQQVTLRCSSQSGHNTVSWYQQALGQGPQFIFQYYREEENGRGNFPPRFSGLQFPNYSSELNVNALELDDSALYLCASSQRGNYGYTFGSGTRLTVV.

The rearrangement uses TRBV7-3 and TRBJ1-4, with 9 bases matching TRBD1. Germline loops: CDR1 SGHTA, CDR2 FQGTGA. This CDR3 has 18 amino acids. J was trimmed by 1 base and V by 8 bases; bases with no gene match: 14. CDR3 region: CASGGQGQFFRTNEKLFF. CDR3 sequence (DNA): TGTGCCAGCGGGGGACAGGGACAGTTTTTTCGAACTAATGAAAAACTGTTTTTT.

The V call is TRBV7-2, the J call TRBJ2-1, with D possibly TRBD2 on 5 matching bases. The germline gives CDR1 SGHTA, CDR2 FQGNSA. Trimming stripped 6 bases from V and 12 bases from J, with 15 bases between. The CDR3 runs to 12 residues. This chain's CDR3 is CASRPGGRGQFF. As DNA, the CDR3 is TGTGCCAGCAGGCCGGGCGGCCGGGGGCAGTTCTTC.

V and J are TRBV27 and TRBJ1-2; 8 bases are shared with TRBD1. The germline CDR1 and CDR2 sequences are MNHEY and SMNVEV (reference sequence). The CDR3 is 13 residues long. V was clipped by 3 bases and J by 5 bases; unmatched bases: 2. DNA of the CDR3: TGTGCCAGCAGTTTGGGACAGGAGTATGGCTACACCTTC. Translated: CASSLGQEYGYTF.

This clonotype was found a few times. V is TRBV10-3 and J is TRBJ1-1; D is undetermined. The CDR3 loop spans 13 amino acids. Germline CDR1 and CDR2: ENHRY and SYGVKD. Trimming took off 4 bases at V and 4 bases at J, with 10 bases between the two ends. CDR3 residues: CAISGGGITEAFF. CDR3 in DNA: TGTGCCATCAGTGGAGGTGGGATCACTGAAGCTTTCTTT.

This clonotype was recorded many times. J is TRBJ2-1 and V is TRBV7-8, with D maybe TRBD2 (6 bases). Trimming removed 10 bases from V and 0 bases from J, with 10 bases in between. Germline assignment: CDR1 SGHVS and CDR2 FQNEAQ. The CDR3 totals 13 residues. CDR3 region: CATKTSSYNEQFF. The CDR3 DNA is TGTGCCACTAAGACTAGCTCCTACAATGAGCAGTTCTTC.

This clonotype was seen repeatedly, ten times or more. This rearrangement joins TRBV28 to TRBJ1-3; 7 nucleotides line up with TRBD1. The germline gives CDR1 MDHEN, CDR2 SYDVKM. The V and J ends lost 6 bases and 2 bases, in that order; junction bases with no gene match: 1. The CDR3 has 13 amino acids. The CDR3 protein is CASRGTAGNTIYF. Written as DNA, the CDR3 is TGTGCCAGCAGAGGGACAGCTGGAAACACCATATATTTT.

This chain uses TRBV5-1 with TRBJ2-5; D perhaps matches TRBD2 (5 bases). CDR3 length equals 12 residues. Germline CDR1 SGHRS, CDR2 YFSETQ. Between the trimmed V and J ends, which lost 0 bases and 11 bases, there was a span of 11 bases. CDR3 region: CASSLDLRVQYF. The CDR3 DNA reads TGCGCCAGCAGCTTGGACCTGCGGGTACAGTACTTC. The full variable domain, with the rest looked up from reference TRBV5-1 and TRBJ2-5, is KAGVTQTPRYLIKTRGQQVTLSCSPISGHRSVSWYQQTPGQGLQFLFEYFSETQRNKGNFPGRFSGRQFSNSRSEMNVSTLELGDSALYLCASSLDLRVQYFGPGTRLLVL.

This clonotype was counted ten times or more. The gene calls are TRBV5-5 and TRBJ2-7; D is tentatively TRBD1 or TRBD2 (5 bases each). The germline V and J ends were trimmed by 0 bases and 3 bases, with 13 bases remaining between them. Germline lookup yields CDR1 SGHKS and CDR2 YYEKEE (reference sequence). This CDR3 has 15 residues. The CDR3 region is CASSLVGTRFYEQYV. The CDR3 DNA reads as TGTGCCAGCAGCTTGGTTGGGACGCGGTTCTACGAGCAGTACGTC.

This clonotype was observed a handful of times. The chain couples TRBV2 to TRBJ2-1; D may match TRBD1 or TRBD2 (5 bases each). The V gene lost 8 bases and the J gene lost 7 bases, with 15 bases spanning the gap. Germline CDR1 SNHLY, CDR2 FYNNEI. This CDR3 is 13 amino acids long. The CDR3 here is CASQGPPENEQFF. CDR3 coding DNA: TGTGCCAGCCAGGGACCCCCAGAGAATGAGCAGTTCTTC.

This clonotype was seen more than once but under ten times. The genes are TRBV6-2 or TRBV6-3 and TRBJ2-7; D is possibly TRBD1 or TRBD2 (6 bases each). This CDR3 comprises 14 residues. V dropped 10 bases and J dropped 6 bases, with 22 bases sitting between them. Looked up from germline, CDR1 is MNHEY and CDR2 is SVGEGT. The CDR3 DNA sequence: TGTGCCACCCTTCGGGACTTCAAAGGGGGCGAGCAGTACTTC. Translation: CATLRDFKGGEQYF.

In this sample, this clonotype turned up a few times. This chain connects TRBV12-5 to TRBJ1-5, with a tentative D call TRBD1 (6 bases). V lost 6 bases, J lost 1 base, and 10 bases lay in between. The CDR3 loop spans 14 amino acids. From germline, CDR1 is LGHNT and CDR2 FRNRAP. Written as DNA, the CDR3 is TGTGCTAGTGGCGATACAGGGAGCAATCAGCCCCAGCATTTT. Its protein is CASGDTGSNQPQHF.